The source of this T cell receptor beta chain is a study of T cell clonality in common variable immunodeficiency. V trimming: 5 bases; J trimming: 8 bases; junction bases outside the gene matches: 8. Germline V CDR1 and CDR2: SNHLY, FYNNEI. This CDR3 has 14 amino acids. Measured with immunoSEQ multiplex PCR; TCRdb has only the in-frame clones, and not every one. The sample yields about 34,000 clones, without any singletons. Notes on the study in general: Reportedly, TCR beta sequences from common variable immunodeficiency showed fewer deletions and N-nucleotide insertions.

This clone was recorded many times. Antigen: not known. The read terminates 3 residues before the CDR3 end, so the remaining end is supplied by the germline J gene. Sequencing input: peripheral blood mononuclear cells. The receptor's source is a human donor with common variable immunodeficiency. The chain uses TRBV2 and TRBJ2-2; 7 nucleotides align to TRBD1. CDR3 bases read: TGTGCCAGCAGTACCGACAGGGTTTCGGGGGAG. It is translated as CASSTDRVSGE. The whole CDR3 protein is CASSTDRVSGELFF.